This T cell receptor (beta chain) was recovered during a study of CD8 T cells in ankylosing spondylitis. Study-wide results and limits: Within ankylosing spondylitis blood, a TCR beta motif made up of eight or nine highly homologous variants appeared to be characteristic. Relatively rare in peripheral blood, disease-linked clones were also CD8+.

TCRdb independently ran MiXCR on the 5' RACE reads; one entry per CDR3 protein. Among 350,000 to 550,000 distinct CDR3 sequences listed, 25% to 30% were seen once. V was clipped by 6 bases and J by 2 bases; unmatched bases: 4. The CDR3 totals 15 residues. A few counts support this clonotype. Its antigen is currently unknown. Sequencing was performed on blood, either unsorted or a sorted T cell fraction (not recorded which). The J gene is TRBJ1-5, the V gene TRBV12-3 or TRBV12-4; 10 bases match TRBD1. This TCR came from a male donor with ankylosing spondylitis. The CDR3 loop is CASRTGTGGNQPQHF. CDR3 bases: TGTGCCAGCAGAACCGGGACAGGGGGCAATCAGCCCCAGCATTTT.